This T cell receptor (beta chain) originates from a study of Ad26.COV2.S vaccination and SARS-CoV-2 variants (TCRdb year 2021). With regard to the full study: Sequencing of the TCRbeta repertoire served to evaluate the specificity and breadth of SARS-CoV-2-reactive T cell receptors following Ad26.COV2.S vaccination. The TCR-sequenced set comprised approximately 32 samples: approximately 19 Ad26.COV2.S vaccine recipients, 5 placebo recipients and 8 SARS-CoV-2 convalescent individuals. What the authors observed across the whole study: Higher spike-specific TCR breadth was observed in Ad26.COV2.S recipients than in placebo recipients (P = 0.0014). Non-spike TCR breadth was comparable between vaccine and placebo recipients, consistent with the vaccine containing only spike. The authors noted that total T cell responses may have been underestimated by the TCR breadth and depth analyses. Substantial breadth of spike-specific CD8+ and CD4+ T cell responses was reported after vaccination.

Regarding this clone: The target of this receptor is not known. The input lacks base qualities; no much larger clone sits a single base away.

What this sample's time point label stands for: individuals recovered from natural SARS-CoV-2 infection. The immunoSEQ Assay was the method used to sequence TCRbeta CDR3 regions. After extraction, genomic DNA underwent amplification by bias-controlled multiplex PCR, followed by high-throughput sequencing. As for the original processing: To quantify the absolute abundance of every unique TCRbeta CDR3 region, sequences were collapsed and filtered. Usable DNA was measured by amplifying reference genes present in all nucleated cells, and TCRbeta template counts were normalized to that usable DNA to estimate T cell fraction. Repertoire TCRs were annotated as SARS-CoV-2-specific when V gene, CDR3 amino acid sequence and J gene were exactly matched to a known reactive TCR set. The reference SARS-CoV-2 TCR set came from MIRA and was filtered for enrichment in COVID-19-positive ImmuneCODE repertoires, removing public or cross-reactive TCRs. Based on the MIRA antigens, annotated TCRs were further analysed at the level of specific ORF or position within ORF. Breadth was defined as annotated unique rearrangements over total unique productive rearrangements; depth was the summed frequency of those rearrangements. TCR breadth was compared between groups using two-sided Wilcoxon rank-sum tests. TCRdb's version of the immuneACCESS table is confined to in-frame rearrangements and falls short of the full clone set. An unresolved V gene accounts for under half of the shortfall where checked; the remainder is of unknown origin. The DNA was the basis for D and trimming; V, J and clone size are from that table. The sample yields about 94,000 clones; around 82% were counted once. In total, the top ten clones hold roughly 15% of the sample.

The source is a human donor who had recovered from COVID-19. The material was peripheral blood, obtained after recovery from COVID-19.

The DNA sequence is as follows: TGCGCCAGCAGCTGGCCCCCGGGACTGGATGCCACTGAGCAGTTCTTC. This codes for CASSWPPGLDATEQFF. The chain is encoded by TRBV5-1 joined to TRBJ2-1, with TRBD2 perhaps the D gene, on 6 matching bases. The germline V gene sets CDR1 to SGHRS and CDR2 to YFSETQ. Between the V and J ends, shortened by 3 bases and 9 bases respectively, the junction contains 22 bases. Its CDR3 holds 16 amino acids, cysteine through phenylalanine. Left in the record is the CDR3 DNA by itself, 48 bases read in frame from the first base.